This TCR beta chain is from a study of T cell changes during pregnancy in multiple sclerosis. Generated by immunoSEQ multiplex PCR, the TCRdb table keeps only in-frame clones and is missing some. The sample lists about 42,000 clones; around four fifths were seen once. This sample comprised CD4+ T cells from peripheral blood mononuclear cells, obtained before pregnancy. The source of this sequence is a female donor with multiple sclerosis, enrolled in a pregnancy study.

The CDR3 DNA reads TGTGCCAGTACGGGTGGGTCCGCAACTAATGAAAAACTGTTTTTT. Protein: CASTGGSATNEKLFF. The gene calls are TRBV19 and TRBJ1-4; no firm D call. The germline V gene has CDR1 LNHDA and CDR2 SQIVND (reference sequence). CDR3 length: 15 amino acids. Trimming cost V 7 bases and J 0 bases, with 12 bases left between them.